The clone carrying this TCR beta chain was counted only a few times. Unmatched junction bases numbered 8, after V lost 5 bases and J lost 0 bases. The CDR3 is 18 amino acids. Germline CDR1 and CDR2: SGHTA and FQGTGA. Survey-level TCR beta sequencing used the immunoSEQ assay. Method: immunoSEQ multiplex PCR; TCRdb's copy keeps in-frame clones and lacks some. Of under 90,000 clones detected, about 94% appear once; the ten largest clones hold under 4.5%. The specimen was PBMCs. The sequence was collected from a man in his forties or fifties with rheumatoid arthritis. The gene calls are TRBV7-3 and TRBJ2-6; 9 bases fit TRBD2. The CDR3 nucleotides read TGTGCCAGCAGCCCAACGGGCGGGAGGGCCTCTGGGGCCAACGTCCTGACTTTC. Translating it yields CASSPTGGRASGANVLTF.